A single sample gave rise to the 21 T cell receptor beta chains below, sequenced in a study of T cell changes during pregnancy in multiple sclerosis. Data came from immunoSEQ multiplex PCR; TCRdb stores just in-frame clones and leaves some out. Altogether about 60,000 clones are present, about 96% being singletons, with the ten largest covering 2% to 2.5%. Sequencing used CD8+ T cells from peripheral blood mononuclear cells, obtained after pregnancy. The receptor set was obtained from a female donor with multiple sclerosis, enrolled in a pregnancy study.

This chain connects TRBV5-6 to TRBJ1-5; perhaps TRBD1 as D (6 bases). CDR3 length: 14 residues. Germline loops: CDR1 SGHDT, CDR2 YYEEEE. The V end was cut by 2 bases, the J end by 6 bases, with 12 bases between. In nucleotides, the CDR3 is TGTGCCAGCAGCTTAGGGGGTGCCGGTCAGCCCCAGCATTTT. This sequence encodes CASSLGGAGQPQHF.

The V and J genes are TRBV27 and TRBJ2-2; D is unresolved. The length of the CDR3 is 13 residues. The germline V gene encodes CDR1 MNHEY and CDR2 SMNVEV (reference sequence). V lost 1 base, J lost 4 bases, and 4 bases lay in between. Here the CDR3 DNA reads TGTGCCAGCAGTTTATACACCACCGGGGAGCTGTTTTTT. It specifies CASSLYTTGELFF.

The rearrangement links TRBV4-1 to TRBJ2-2, with 8 bases lining up with TRBD1. The V segment lost 0 bases and the J segment 8 bases; nucleotides outside the gene matches: 8. The CDR3 runs 16 residues. Germline assignment: CDR1 MGHRA and CDR2 YSYEKL. The CDR3 nucleotides read TGCGCCAGCAGCCAAGATAGGCAGGGGGCTAGAGGGGAGCTGTTTTTT. Amino acid sequence: CASSQDRQGARGELFF.

This chain's CDR3 is CSAREVALEYF. In DNA form, the CDR3 reads TGCAGTGCTAGAGAAGTAGCGCTGGAGTACTTC. This sequence joins TRBV20-1 and TRBJ2-7; tentatively, D is TRBD2 (5 bases). Germline values: CDR1 DFQATT, CDR2 SNEGSKA (reference sequence). The CDR3 runs to 11 residues. The V end was cut by 0 bases, the J end by 11 bases, with 11 bases between.

The CDR3 nucleotides are TGCAGCGTACAGACAGGGGTGCTAGATACGCAGTATTTT. Amino acids: CSVQTGVLDTQYF. The chain joins TRBV29-1 to TRBJ2-3; 8 bases are shared with TRBD1. Germline values: CDR1 SQVTM, CDR2 ANQGSEA. The CDR3 length is 13 residues. V was clipped by 6 bases and J by 5 bases; unmatched bases: 7.

The chain has TRBV28 and TRBJ1-3; D uncertain. The V end was cut by 3 bases, the J end by 2 bases, with 5 bases between. The germline V gene has CDR1 MDHEN and CDR2 SYDVKM. The CDR3 runs 13 residues. The CDR3 sequence: CASSFVTGNTIYF. The CDR3 DNA reads as TGTGCCAGCAGTTTCGTAACTGGAAACACCATATATTTT.

The rearrangement links TRBV5-6 to TRBJ2-2, with D maybe TRBD1 (6 bases). Trimming left V 4 bases short and J 6 bases short, with 13 bases between. The CDR3 runs 14 residues. Germline V gene sequence: CDR1 SGHDT, CDR2 YYEEEE. The CDR3 spells CASSHRDGAGELFF. CDR3 DNA sequence: TGTGCCAGCAGCCACAGGGACGGGGCCGGGGAGCTGTTTTTT.

This chain uses TRBV6-1 with TRBJ2-1, with D perhaps matching TRBD2 (6 bases). V lost 8 bases and J lost 0, with 11 bases in between. CDR1 and CDR2 (germline): MNHNS, SASEGT. The CDR3 extends over 14 amino acids. CDR3 in DNA: TGTGCCAGCCCTGGGGGACTCTCCTACAATGAGCAGTTCTTC. It yields the protein CASPGGLSYNEQFF.

This chain joins TRBV5-4 and TRBJ1-4, with 7 bases that match TRBD1. The CDR3 has 16 amino acids. V lost 0 bases, J lost 8 bases, and 10 bases stayed unmatched. Germline CDR1 is SGHNT and CDR2 is YYREEE (reference sequence). The DNA of the CDR3 is TGTGCCAGCAGCTTGGCCGGGTCAGGGGGTGTAGAAAAACTGTTTTTT. Protein product: CASSLAGSGGVEKLFF.

V gene TRBV14 combines with J gene TRBJ2-1; 10 nucleotides agree with TRBD2. CDR1 SGHDN and CDR2 FVKESK come from the germline V gene. This CDR3 spans 15 amino acids. J gave up 8 bases and V 4 bases, and 8 bases lay outside the gene matches. CDR3 sequence reads: CASSLTSGTGDEQFF. DNA for the CDR3: TGTGCCAGCAGCCTTACTAGCGGGACCGGAGATGAGCAGTTCTTC.

The chain is built from TRBV7-9 and TRBJ2-5; no definite D call. Germline CDR1 and CDR2: SEHNR and FQNEAQ (reference sequence). V dropped 5 bases and J dropped 2 bases, with 9 bases sitting between them. This CDR3 comprises 13 residues. In nucleotides, the CDR3 is TGTGCCAGCAGCCCGCGGCAGCAAGAGACCCAGTACTTC. Its translation is CASSPRQQETQYF.

V and J are TRBV19 and TRBJ2-1; 9 bases line up with TRBD1. The CDR3 extends over 17 amino acids. After removal of 3 bases from V and 1 base from J, the junction contained 7 bases not matched to a gene. Germline CDR1 is LNHDA and CDR2 is SQIVND (reference sequence). The CDR3 spells CASSMWSGTGSYNEQFF. The CDR3, as DNA: TGTGCCAGTAGTATGTGGTCCGGGACAGGGTCCTACAATGAGCAGTTCTTC.

The chain joins TRBV15 to TRBJ2-1, with 12 bases aligning to TRBD2. Germline V gene data show CDR1 as LNHNV and CDR2 as YYDKDF (reference sequence). J was trimmed by 8 bases and V by 0 bases; bases with no gene match: 17. The CDR3 contains 20 residues. The CDR3 loop is CATSRDRLRRTSGILYEQFF. CDR3 bases: TGTGCCACCAGCAGAGATCGGTTGAGAAGGACTAGCGGGATACTTTATGAGCAGTTCTTC.

The V call is TRBV27, the J call TRBJ2-7; 12 positions agree with TRBD1. CDR3 length equals 17 residues. Germline-derived CDR1 and CDR2 are MNHEY and SMNVEV (reference sequence). The V gene end was trimmed by 5 bases and the J gene end by 2 bases; junction bases not matched to a gene: 10. CDR3 loop: CASSPPGRDRGPYEQYF. CDR3 nucleotide sequence: TGTGCCAGCAGTCCTCCTGGCCGGGACAGGGGGCCCTACGAGCAGTACTTC.

This clone was seen once. CDR3 DNA sequence: TGTGCTTCGTGGGGGGAGGACGGAACTAATGAAAAACTGTTTTTT. It is translated as CASWGEDGTNEKLFF. The chain recombines TRBV7-9 with TRBJ1-4; weak D call: TRBD1 (5 bases). The CDR3 is 15 residues long. Germline CDR1 reads SEHNR; CDR2 reads FQNEAQ (reference sequence). The complete variable domain, with remaining parts taken from reference TRBV7-9 and TRBJ1-4, reads DTGVSQNPRHKITKRGQNVTFRCDPISEHNRLYWYRQTLGQGPEFLTYFQNEAQLEKSRLLSDRFSAERPKGSFSTLEIQRTEQGDSAMYLCASWGEDGTNEKLFFGSGTQLSVL.

The chain recombines TRBV27 with TRBJ2-5, with a weak D call TRBD2 (6 bases). This CDR3 has 13 residues. Trimming left V 8 bases short and J 2 bases short, with 12 bases between. Per germline, CDR1 MNHEY and CDR2 SMNVEV (reference sequence). In DNA form, the CDR3 reads TGTGCCAGCGGGGGGAGCATTCAAGAGACCCAGTACTTC. Its translation: CASGGSIQETQYF.

The chain combines TRBV28 with TRBJ2-3, with a weak D call TRBD1 (6 bases). V lost 2 bases and J 4 bases, leaving 13 bases between the germline ends. The CDR3 is 15 amino acids. Germline V gene data show CDR1 as MDHEN and CDR2 as SYDVKM. The CDR3 DNA sequence: TGTGCCAGCAGTTTAAGGTTAGCAGGGGCAGATACGCAGTATTTT. It specifies CASSLRLAGADTQYF.

This clone was detected only once. The chain uses TRBV7-9 and TRBJ1-2; D gene ambiguous. V shed 4 bases and J shed 4 bases, with 13 bases lying between them. Germline CDR1 reads SEHNR; CDR2 reads FQNEAQ (reference sequence). CDR3 length: 14 residues. The DNA of the CDR3 is TGTGCCAGCAGCTCTCACAGCCTTCCCTATGGCTACACCTTC. Translating it yields CASSSHSLPYGYTF.

The chain has TRBV7-9 and TRBJ1-2, with a tentative D call TRBD1 (6 bases). This CDR3 is built from 15 residues. Trimming took 5 bases from V and 4 from J, leaving 17 bases between them. The germline V gene has CDR1 SEHNR and CDR2 FQNEAQ (reference sequence). CDR3 DNA: TGTGCCAGCAGCCGCATGGGGGGGGCCCTCTATGGCTACACCTTC. It yields the protein CASSRMGGALYGYTF.

J is TRBJ1-5 and V is TRBV6-6, with a weak D call TRBD1 (5 bases). This CDR3 is 16 amino acids long. V was pared by 3 bases and J by 1 base, with 13 bases between. The germline CDR1 and CDR2 sequences are MNHNY and SVGAGI (reference sequence). In DNA, the CDR3 is TGTGCCAGCAGTTATTCTAGGGGAGGGAGCAATCAGCCCCAGCATTTT. Translated, it gives CASSYSRGGSNQPQHF.

The chain uses TRBV9 and TRBJ2-5, with D unclear. The CDR3 spans 13 residues. V lost 2 bases, J lost 5 bases, and 10 bases lay in between. Per germline, CDR1 SGDLS and CDR2 YYNGEE. The CDR3 sequence is CASSVDISETQYF. In nucleotides, the CDR3 is TGTGCCAGCAGCGTCGACATCTCGGAGACCCAGTACTTC. Variable domain in full (rest from reference TRBV9 and TRBJ2-5): DSGVTQTPKHLITATGQRVTLRCSPRSGDLSVYWYQQSLDQGLQFLIQYYNGEERAKGNILERFSAQQFPDLHSELNLSSLELGDSALYFCASSVDISETQYFGPGTRLLVL.